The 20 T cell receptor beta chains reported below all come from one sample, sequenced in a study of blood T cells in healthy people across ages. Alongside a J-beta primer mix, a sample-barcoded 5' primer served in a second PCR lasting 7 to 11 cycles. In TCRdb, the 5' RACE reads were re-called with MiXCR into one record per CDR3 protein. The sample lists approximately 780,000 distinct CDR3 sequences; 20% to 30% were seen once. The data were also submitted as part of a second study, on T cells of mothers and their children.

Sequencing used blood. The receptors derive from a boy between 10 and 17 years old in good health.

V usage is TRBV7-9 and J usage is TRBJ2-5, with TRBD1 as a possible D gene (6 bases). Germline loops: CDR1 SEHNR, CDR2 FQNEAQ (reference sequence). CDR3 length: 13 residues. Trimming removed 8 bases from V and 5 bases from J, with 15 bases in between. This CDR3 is CASEKGGRETQYF. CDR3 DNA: TGTGCCAGCGAGAAAGGGGGTCGCGAGACCCAGTACTTC. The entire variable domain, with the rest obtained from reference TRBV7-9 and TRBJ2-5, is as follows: DTGVSQNPRHKITKRGQNVTFRCDPISEHNRLYWYRQTLGQGPEFLTYFQNEAQLEKSRLLSDRFSAERPKGSFSTLEIQRTEQGDSAMYLCASEKGGRETQYFGPGTRLLVL.

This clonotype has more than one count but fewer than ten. The CDR3 region is CSARPPAGGLDTQYF. The DNA for the CDR3 is TGCAGTGCTAGACCGCCGGCGGGGGGGCTCGATACGCAGTATTTT. The chain has TRBV20-1 and TRBJ2-3; 9 bases align to TRBD2. The germline V gene encodes CDR1 DFQATT and CDR2 SNEGSKA (reference sequence). The V gene end was trimmed by 2 bases and the J gene end by 6 bases; junction bases not matched to a gene: 9. The CDR3 contains 15 residues.

The CDR3 loop is CASSLDGWRNGFF. The CDR3 nucleotides read TGCGCCAGCAGCTTGGATGGGTGGCGGAATGGCTTCTTT. This chain joins TRBV5-1 and TRBJ1-1; no definite D call. This CDR3 is 13 amino acids long. V lost 0 bases and J 14 bases, leaving 17 bases between the germline ends. Germline CDR1 SGHRS, CDR2 YFSETQ.

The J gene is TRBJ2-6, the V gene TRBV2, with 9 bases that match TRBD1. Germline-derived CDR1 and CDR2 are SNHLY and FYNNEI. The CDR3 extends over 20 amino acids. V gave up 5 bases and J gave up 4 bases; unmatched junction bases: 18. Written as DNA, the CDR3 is TGTGCCAGCAGTTACGTCCCGGGACAGGGCCCGGCGTCGGGGGCCAACGTCCTGACTTTC. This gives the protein CASSYVPGQGPASGANVLTF.

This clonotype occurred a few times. The CDR3 loop reads CASSTTPQGGHGYTF. The CDR3 DNA sequence: TGTGCCAGCAGTACTACCCCTCAGGGAGGGCATGGCTACACCTTC. The chain carries TRBV27 and TRBJ1-2, with a possible D match to TRBD1 (5 bases). CDR1 and CDR2 (germline): MNHEY, SMNVEV (reference sequence). With 5 bases removed from V and 6 bases from J, the gap between germline ends came to 19 bases. The CDR3 consists of 15 residues.

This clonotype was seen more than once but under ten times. Here the CDR3 reads CASTPVGANEQYF. The CDR3 DNA is TGTGCCAGCACCCCGGTGGGGGCAAACGAGCAGTACTTC. V usage is TRBV6-2 or TRBV6-3 and J usage is TRBJ2-7; perhaps TRBD1 as D (6 bases). This CDR3 is built from 13 residues. Germline V CDR1 and CDR2: MNHEY, SVGEGT. V lost 7 bases and J 5 bases, leaving 15 bases between the germline ends.

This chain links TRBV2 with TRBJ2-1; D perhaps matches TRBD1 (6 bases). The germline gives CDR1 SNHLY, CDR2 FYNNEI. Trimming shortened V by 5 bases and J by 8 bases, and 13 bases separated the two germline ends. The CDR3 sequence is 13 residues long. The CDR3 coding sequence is TGTGCCAGCAGTTATTCAGGGGTCGATGAGCAGTTCTTC. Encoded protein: CASSYSGVDEQFF.

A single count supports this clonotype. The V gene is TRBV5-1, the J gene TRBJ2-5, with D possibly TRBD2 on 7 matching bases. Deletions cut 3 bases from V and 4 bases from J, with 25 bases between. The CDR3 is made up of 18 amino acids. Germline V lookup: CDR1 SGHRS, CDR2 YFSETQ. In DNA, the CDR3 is TGCGCCAGCAGCTCCGCACCTATACGGGGGGCGCGGGGAGAGACCCAGTACTTC. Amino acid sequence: CASSSAPIRGARGETQYF.

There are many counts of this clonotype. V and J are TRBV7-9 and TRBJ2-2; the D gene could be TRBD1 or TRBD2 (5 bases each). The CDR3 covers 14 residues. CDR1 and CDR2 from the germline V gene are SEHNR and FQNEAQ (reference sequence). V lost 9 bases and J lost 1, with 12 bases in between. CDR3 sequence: CASSMGVNTGELFF. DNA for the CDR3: TGTGCCAGTTCGATGGGGGTGAACACCGGGGAGCTGTTTTTT.

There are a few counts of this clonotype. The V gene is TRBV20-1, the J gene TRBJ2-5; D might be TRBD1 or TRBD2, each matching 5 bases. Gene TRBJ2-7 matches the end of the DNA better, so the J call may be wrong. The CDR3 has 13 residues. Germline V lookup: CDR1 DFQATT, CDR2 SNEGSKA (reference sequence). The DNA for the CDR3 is TGCAGTGCACTGGACAAGGGAGTCTACGAGCAGTACTTC. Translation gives CSALDKGVYEQYF.

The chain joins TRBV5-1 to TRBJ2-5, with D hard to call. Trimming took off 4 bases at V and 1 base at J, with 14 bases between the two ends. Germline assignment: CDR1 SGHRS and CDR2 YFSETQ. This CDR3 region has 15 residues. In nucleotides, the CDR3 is TGCGCCAGCAGCATTGGAACCATTCTCCAAGAGACCCAGTACTTC. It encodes CASSIGTILQETQYF.

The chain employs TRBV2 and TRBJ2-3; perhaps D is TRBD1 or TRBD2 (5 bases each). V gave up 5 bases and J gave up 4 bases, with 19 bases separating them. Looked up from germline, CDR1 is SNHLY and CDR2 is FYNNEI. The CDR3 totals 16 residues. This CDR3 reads CASSSSLRGDPDTQYF. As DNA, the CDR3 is TGTGCCAGCAGTTCCAGTTTAAGGGGAGACCCAGATACGCAGTATTTT.

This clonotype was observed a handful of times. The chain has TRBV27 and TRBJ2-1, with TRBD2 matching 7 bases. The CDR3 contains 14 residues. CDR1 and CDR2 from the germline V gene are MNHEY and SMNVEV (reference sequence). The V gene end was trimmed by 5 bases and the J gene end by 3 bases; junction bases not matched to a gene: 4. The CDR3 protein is CASSRGLVYNEQFF. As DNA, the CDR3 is TGTGCCAGCAGTAGAGGACTAGTCTACAATGAGCAGTTCTTC.

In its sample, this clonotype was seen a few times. The CDR3 region is CASRGGRNSPLHF. DNA for the CDR3: TGTGCCAGCAGGGGGGGGCGTAATTCACCCCTCCACTTT. The chain combines TRBV12-3 or TRBV12-4 with TRBJ1-6; maybe TRBD1 (6 bases). Trimming left V 6 bases short and J 6 bases short, with 9 bases between. The CDR3 consists of 13 residues.

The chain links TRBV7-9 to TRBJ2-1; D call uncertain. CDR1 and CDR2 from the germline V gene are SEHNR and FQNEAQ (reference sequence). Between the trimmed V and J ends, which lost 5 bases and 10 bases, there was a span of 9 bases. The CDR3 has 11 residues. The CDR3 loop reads CASSRAREQFF. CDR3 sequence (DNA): TGTGCCAGCAGCCGCGCTAGGGAGCAGTTCTTC.

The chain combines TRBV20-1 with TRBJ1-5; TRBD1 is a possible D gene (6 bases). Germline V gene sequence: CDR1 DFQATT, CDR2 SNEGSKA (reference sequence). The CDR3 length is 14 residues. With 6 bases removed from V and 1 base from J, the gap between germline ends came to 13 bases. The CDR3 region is CSARQAFSNQPQHF. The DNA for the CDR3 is TGCAGTGCCAGACAGGCCTTCAGCAATCAGCCCCAGCATTTT.

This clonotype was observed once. Here the CDR3 reads CASSQVAGDGSYNEQFF. The CDR3 DNA is TGTGCCAGCAGCCAAGTCGCCGGGGACGGCTCCTACAATGAGCAGTTCTTC. This chain links TRBV4-2 with TRBJ2-1, with D possibly called TRBD1 or TRBD2 (5 bases each). Germline V lookup: CDR1 LGHNA, CDR2 YNFKEQ. Trimming took off 1 base at V and 0 bases at J, with 13 bases between the two ends. The CDR3 loop spans 17 amino acids.

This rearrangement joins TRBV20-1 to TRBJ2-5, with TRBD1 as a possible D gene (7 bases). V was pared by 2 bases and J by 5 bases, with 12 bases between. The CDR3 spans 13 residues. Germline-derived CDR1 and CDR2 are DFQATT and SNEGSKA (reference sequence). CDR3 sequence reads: CSARLQGGETQYF. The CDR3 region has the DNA TGCAGTGCTAGACTCCAGGGGGGCGAGACCCAGTACTTC.

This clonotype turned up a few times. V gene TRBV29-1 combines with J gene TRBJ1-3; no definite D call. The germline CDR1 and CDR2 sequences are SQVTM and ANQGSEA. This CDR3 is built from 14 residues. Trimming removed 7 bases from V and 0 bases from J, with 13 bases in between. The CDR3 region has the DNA TGCAGCGCTGTCGCCGGATACTCTGGAAACACCATATATTTT. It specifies CSAVAGYSGNTIYF.

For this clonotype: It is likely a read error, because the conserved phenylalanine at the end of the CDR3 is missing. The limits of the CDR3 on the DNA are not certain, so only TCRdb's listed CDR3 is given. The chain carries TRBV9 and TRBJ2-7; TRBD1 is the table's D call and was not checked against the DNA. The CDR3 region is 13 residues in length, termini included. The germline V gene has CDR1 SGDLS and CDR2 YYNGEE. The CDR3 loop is CASDLGQPISKVL.